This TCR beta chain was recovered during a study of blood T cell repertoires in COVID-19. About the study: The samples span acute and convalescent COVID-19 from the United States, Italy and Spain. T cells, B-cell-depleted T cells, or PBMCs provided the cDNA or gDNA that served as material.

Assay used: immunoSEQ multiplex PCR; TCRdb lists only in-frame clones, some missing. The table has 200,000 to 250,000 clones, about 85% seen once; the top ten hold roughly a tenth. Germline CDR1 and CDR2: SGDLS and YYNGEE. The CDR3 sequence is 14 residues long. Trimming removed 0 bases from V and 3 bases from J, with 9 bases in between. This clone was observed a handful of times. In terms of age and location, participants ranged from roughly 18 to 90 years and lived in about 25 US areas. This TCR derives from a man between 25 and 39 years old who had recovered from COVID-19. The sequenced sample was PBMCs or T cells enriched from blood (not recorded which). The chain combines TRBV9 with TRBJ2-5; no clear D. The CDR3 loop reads CASSVGGEKETQYF. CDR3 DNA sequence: TGTGCCAGCAGCGTAGGCGGTGAAAAAGAGACCCAGTACTTC.